Shown below are 13 T cell receptor beta chains from a single sample sequenced in a study of blood T cell repertoires in COVID-19 (dated by TCRdb to 2018 to 2020). The library was made by the immunoSEQ multiplex PCR assay. Drawn from immuneACCESS, this table holds only the in-frame rearrangements with V and J called that TCRdb kept. Clones are partly lost; checked studies trace under half to an unresolved V gene and leave the rest unexplained. The table for this sample lists about 210,000 clones; more than 85% of them were counted only once. The leading ten clones occupy approximately 0.66% of the sample. The specimen sequenced was peripheral blood. These receptors were taken from a man aged 35 to 55 with acute or convalescent COVID-19.

This chain uses TRBV6-6 with TRBJ2-7, with D hard to call. The V end lost 9 bases, the J end lost 0 bases, and 18 bases lay between the germline ends. CDR3 length equals 15 residues. The germline V gene has CDR1 MNHNY and CDR2 SVGAGI (reference sequence). CDR3 nucleotides: TGTGCCAGTCAAAAGACGGAGATGGGCTCCTACGAGCAGTACTTC. This encodes CASQKTEMGSYEQYF.

The rearrangement joins TRBV7-2 to TRBJ2-1; D perhaps matches TRBD2 (6 bases). V was cut by 1 base and J by 7 bases, with 14 bases left in between. The CDR3 contains 15 residues. The germline V gene has CDR1 SGHTA and CDR2 FQGNSA. The CDR3 protein is CASSLVIGGGNEQFF. CDR3 sequence (DNA): TGTGCCAGCAGCTTAGTCATCGGTGGGGGGAATGAGCAGTTCTTC.

The V gene is TRBV10-2, the J gene TRBJ1-1; a possible D gene is TRBD1 (6 bases). The V end lost 4 bases, the J end lost 4 bases, and 13 bases lay between the germline ends. The germline V gene has CDR1 WSHSY and CDR2 SAAADI. There are 14 residues in the CDR3. CDR3 residues: CASSGRGGGTEAFF. CDR3 in DNA: TGCGCCAGCAGTGGAAGAGGGGGGGGCACTGAAGCTTTCTTT.

The genes are TRBV5-4 and TRBJ1-1, with TRBD1 as a possible D gene (5 bases). V was shortened by 0 bases and J by 3 bases, with 21 bases between the two germline ends. Germline loops: CDR1 SGHNT, CDR2 YYREEE (reference sequence). This CDR3 has 18 residues. CDR3: CASSLERGRVVGYTEAFF. CDR3 coding DNA: TGTGCCAGCAGCTTGGAGCGGGGCAGGGTCGTAGGGTACACTGAAGCTTTCTTT.

The V and J genes are TRBV4-1 and TRBJ2-7; 7 bases are a match to TRBD1. With 3 bases clipped from V and 5 bases from J, the junction kept 7 bases outside the gene matches. Germline V gene lookup returns CDR1 MGHRA and CDR2 YSYEKL. The CDR3 totals 14 residues. DNA of the CDR3: TGCGCCAGCAGCCATTCAAGGGGGCGCGACGAGCAGTACTTC. The encoded protein is CASSHSRGRDEQYF.

This chain connects TRBV5-4 to TRBJ2-5; maybe TRBD2 (6 bases). This CDR3 is 14 amino acids long. Germline V lookup: CDR1 SGHNT, CDR2 YYREEE (reference sequence). Trimming stripped 0 bases from V and 4 bases from J, with 10 bases between. The CDR3 DNA sequence: TGTGCCAGCAGCTTGGCCGGAGCGGGAGAGACCCAGTACTTC. This translates into CASSLAGAGETQYF. Full variable domain (rest looked up from reference TRBV5-4 and TRBJ2-5): ETGVTQSPTHLIKTRGQQVTLRCSSQSGHNTVSWYQQALGQGPQFIFQYYREEENGRGNFPPRFSGLQFPNYSSELNVNALELDDSALYLCASSLAGAGETQYFGPGTRLLVL.

The chain recombines TRBV7-2 with TRBJ1-2; no definite D call. The CDR3 length is 12 residues. V shed 3 bases and J shed 7 bases, with 9 bases lying between them. CDR1 is SGHTA and CDR2 is FQGNSA in the germline V gene. The CDR3 sequence: CASSFEGLGYTF. CDR3 DNA: TGTGCCAGCAGCTTCGAGGGCCTTGGCTACACCTTC.

The chain couples TRBV3-1 (or the pseudogene TRBV3-2) to TRBJ1-1, with a tentative D call TRBD1 (5 bases). V gave up 6 bases and J gave up 6 bases, with 11 bases separating them. The germline CDR1 and CDR2 sequences are LGHDT and YNNKEL (reference sequence). This CDR3 comprises 12 residues. The CDR3 sequence: CASRAGFSEAFF. The CDR3 bases are TGTGCCAGCAGGGCAGGGTTCTCTGAAGCTTTCTTT.

The chain carries TRBV25-1 and TRBJ1-4; 8 nucleotides align to TRBD1. This CDR3 contains 12 residues. Germline V gives CDR1 MGHDK, CDR2 SYGVNS. The V segment lost 5 bases and the J segment 13 bases; nucleotides outside the gene matches: 6. As DNA, the CDR3 is TGTGCCAGCAGTATCTCGGGACAGGTACTGTTTTTT. It specifies CASSISGQVLFF.

The chain has TRBV27 and TRBJ2-3; 9 bases line up with TRBD2. The CDR3 runs 14 residues. Germline V gene data show CDR1 as MNHEY and CDR2 as SMNVEV (reference sequence). The ends lost 6 bases at V and 5 bases at J; junction bases unmatched: 6. CDR3 bases: TGTGCCAGCAGATTTAGCGGGAGTGGAGATACGCAGTATTTT. It specifies CASRFSGSGDTQYF.

CDR3 amino acids: CASSYSSANYGYTF. The CDR3 nucleotides are TGTGCCAGCAGTTACTCCTCGGCTAACTATGGCTACACCTTC. V is TRBV6-5 and J is TRBJ1-2; no firm D call. The germline gives CDR1 MNHEY, CDR2 SVGAGI. The CDR3 runs to 14 residues. Trimming shortened V by 0 bases and J by 0 bases, and 5 bases separated the two germline ends.

The J gene is TRBJ2-3, the V gene TRBV4-2, with D uncertain. This CDR3 has 17 residues. V was trimmed by 1 base and J by 0 bases, leaving 14 bases between them. From germline, CDR1 is LGHNA and CDR2 YNFKEQ. The CDR3 sequence: CASSQGIADTSTDTQYF. CDR3 in DNA: TGTGCCAGCAGCCAAGGGATAGCTGATACTAGCACAGATACGCAGTATTTT.

This sequence joins TRBV7-2 and TRBJ1-1, with TRBD1 as a possible D gene (6 bases). Trimming cost V 1 base and J 1 base, with 10 bases left between them. The CDR3 is 15 amino acids. Germline-derived CDR1 and CDR2 are SGHTA and FQGNSA. Written as DNA, the CDR3 is TGTGCCAGCAGCTTAGGGCAGGGGAAGAACACTGAAGCTTTCTTT. Residues: CASSLGQGKNTEAFF.